The sequence of this TCR beta chain was determined in a study of control samples from healthy donors and cancer patients. Libraries were prepared by immunoSEQ multiplex PCR; TCRdb keeps only in-frame clonotypes and omits some of them. The sample has 54,000 or so clones, over 85% seen once. The CDR3 covers 18 residues. Between the trimmed V and J ends, which lost 2 bases and 1 base, there was a span of 20 bases. Germline CDR1 is MNHEY and CDR2 is SVGEGT. This receptor was obtained from a man younger than 45 in good health. The rearrangement uses TRBV6-2 or TRBV6-3 and TRBJ1-1, with D perhaps matching TRBD1 (6 bases). Sequencing was carried out using blood. This CDR3 reads CASSYPDRSPRSNTEAFF. CDR3 sequence (DNA): TGTGCCAGCAGTTACCCAGACAGGAGCCCCCGTTCGAACACTGAAGCTTTCTTT.